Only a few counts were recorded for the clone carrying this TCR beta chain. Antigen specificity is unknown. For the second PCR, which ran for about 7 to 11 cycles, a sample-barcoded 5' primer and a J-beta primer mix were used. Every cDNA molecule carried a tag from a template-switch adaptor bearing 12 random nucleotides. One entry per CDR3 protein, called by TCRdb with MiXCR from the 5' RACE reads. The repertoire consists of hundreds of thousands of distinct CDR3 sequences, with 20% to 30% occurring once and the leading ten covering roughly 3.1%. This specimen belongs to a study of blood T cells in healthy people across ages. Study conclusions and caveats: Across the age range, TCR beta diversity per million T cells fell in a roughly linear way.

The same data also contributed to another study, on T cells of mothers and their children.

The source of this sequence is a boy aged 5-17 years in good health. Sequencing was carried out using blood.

The chain's CDR3 is CASSLAGRTSYNSPLHF. The CDR3 nucleotides are TGCGCCAGCAGCTTGGCAGGTCGGACCTCTTATAATTCACCCCTCCACTTT. The chain uses TRBV5-1 and TRBJ1-6; unclear D gene. The CDR3 totals 17 residues. CDR1 and CDR2 (germline): SGHRS, YFSETQ. The ends were cut back, 0 bases at V and 4 bases at J, with 14 bases in the middle. The whole variable domain, filled in from reference TRBV5-1 and TRBJ1-6, reads KAGVTQTPRYLIKTRGQQVTLSCSPISGHRSVSWYQQTPGQGLQFLFEYFSETQRNKGNFPGRFSGRQFSNSRSEMNVSTLELGDSALYLCASSLAGRTSYNSPLHFGNGTRLTVT.